This T cell receptor (beta chain) was identified in a study of blood T cell repertoires in COVID-19 (dated by TCRdb to 2019 to 2021). Concerning the study at large: Samples covering the acute and convalescent phases of COVID-19 were provided by collaborators in the United States, Italy and Spain. The samples were drawn from two sources: the first 160 participants of the ongoing ImmuneRACE study, and 1,000 to 1,500 subjects contributed by 6 global collaborators. Where HLA class I and class II types were available, the types were taken from metadata supplied by the sample provider, not from assay-based typing. Nearly every sample came with metadata listing a de-identified subject ID, COVID-19 status, age in years and sex. The dataset comprised deeply sampled blood TCRbeta repertoires from subjects exposed to, actively infected with, or recovered from COVID-19. The repertoires were released in a freely available public database meant as a resource for research on the immune response to SARS-CoV-2. The material from the prospective study consisted of cDNA or gDNA derived from T cells, B-cell-depleted T cells, or PBMCs.

Samples from volunteer blood donors who had recovered from COVID-19 were contributed by a second Seattle source. Collaborating institutions collected whole blood in K2EDTA tubes following their own protocols. For TCRbeta analysis, collaborators shipped samples as frozen whole blood, isolated PBMCs, or DNA extracted from either of those sample types. The immunoSEQ Assay, a bias-controlled multiplex PCR, was used to amplify TCRbeta CDR3 regions from genomic DNA. As for the original processing: Within the assay, amplification of reference gene primers was used to estimate how many nucleated cells each sample contained. To quantify the absolute abundance of each unique TCRbeta CDR3 rearrangement, sequence reads were collapsed and filtered. For each sample, productive Simpson clonality was calculated as the square root of Simpson's diversity index across productive rearrangements. Not all clones reach the TCRdb copy of this immuneACCESS table, which keeps in-frame sequences only. Checked studies attribute under half of the gap to unresolved V genes and leave the rest unexplained. V and J calls and clone size are given by that table; D and trimming were obtained from the DNA. The sample profile shows approximately 110,000 clones; around nine tenths of them were found once. The leading ten clones occupy 8.4% of the sample.

From its cysteine to its phenylalanine, the CDR3 spans 20 amino acids. CDR3 DNA only is kept here, 60 bases in frame from base 1. In the germline V gene, CDR1 corresponds to KGHDR and CDR2 to SFDVKD. Germline trimming amounts to 9 bases on V and 0 bases on J, with 21 as the count of junction bases outside the gene matches. In the case of this clone: What antigen it recognizes has not been identified. Per-base quality was not reported, and no clone a single base away is much larger than it.

Results and caveats for the whole study, not just this receptor: How much clinical and demographic metadata was included differed by source and by participant, and the metadata was provided uncurated.

This TCR derives from a woman in her seventies who had recovered from COVID-19. The sequence joins TRBV24-1 to TRBJ1-5; 8 of the junction bases match TRBD1. Material: peripheral blood. The bases are TGTGCCACCGGAGAAGGCAGCGGACAGGGTTGGTCTTATAGCAATCAGCCCCAGCATTTT. Its protein product is CATGEGSGQGWSYSNQPQHF.